A selection of T cell receptor beta chains follows, all from one sample in a study of CD8 T cells in acute hepatitis C reinfection. Profiling relied on immunoSEQ multiplex PCR, and the TCRdb table lists in-frame clones only, not all of them. The sample records tens of thousands of clones, roughly 89% being singletons. The sequencing sample was made of naive CD8+ T cells from PBMCs. The receptors shown here come from a man between 25 and 39 years old with chronic hepatitis C. The CDR3 runs from the conserved cysteine through the conserved F or W. Each record gives: clone size, D gene, J gene, V gene, CDR3 protein, CDR3 DNA. D genes are given only for firm matches. A clone size is listed for some rows: how often the clone was seen (once, few, many), or a class if it is expanded.

.	.	TRBJ2-7	TRBV7-8	CASSATDVYEQYF	TGTGCCAGCAGCGCTACGGACGTCTACGAGCAGTACTTC
.	.	TRBJ1-1	TRBV2	CASSFTEAFF	TGTGCCAGCAGTTTCACTGAAGCTTTCTTT
once	.	TRBJ1-2	TRBV29-1	CSVAVRGGRKGYTF	TGCAGCGTTGCAGTTAGGGGGGGAAGGAAGGGCTACACCTTC
.	.	TRBJ2-1	TRBV19	CASRLGGGDEQFF	TGTGCCAGTAGGCTGGGCGGGGGCGATGAGCAGTTCTTC
.	.	TRBJ2-5	TRBV4-1	CASSQGRGETQYF	TGCGCCAGCAGCCAAGGGCGGGGAGAGACCCAGTACTTC
.	.	TRBJ1-3	TRBV30	CAWTLSGNTIYF	TGTGCCTGGACCCTTTCTGGAAACACCATATATTTT
once	TRBD2	TRBJ2-5	TRBV11-2	CASSIGTSGGEYF	TGTGCCAGCAGCATCGGGACTAGCGGGGGGGAGTACTTC
few	.	TRBJ1-5	TRBV7-9	CASSPDPNQPQHF	TGTGCCAGCAGCCCGGACCCGAATCAGCCCCAGCATTTT
.	.	TRBJ2-1	TRBV27	CASSFIGREQFF	TGTGCCAGCAGTTTTATAGGCCGCGAGCAGTTCTTC
.	.	TRBJ1-1	TRBV7-9	CASSDYQGTEAFF	TGTGCCAGCAGCGATTACCAGGGCACTGAAGCTTTCTTT
.	.	TRBJ1-2	TRBV6-6	CASSPLQTNYGYTF	TGTGCCAGCAGCCCGCTGCAGACTAACTATGGCTACACCTTC
.	.	TRBJ1-1	TRBV19	CASIQVTAELNTEAFF	TGTGCCAGCATTCAGGTTACAGCGGAATTGAACACTGAAGCTTTCTTT
.	.	TRBJ2-5	TRBV23-1	CASSRRVLQETQYF	TGCGCCAGCAGTCGGAGAGTTCTCCAAGAGACCCAGTACTTC
.	.	TRBJ2-1	TRBV7-6	CASSWGEEGNEQFF	TGTGCCAGCAGCTGGGGGGAGGAAGGCAATGAGCAGTTCTTC
.	.	TRBJ2-3	TRBV7-8	CASSLLFEGGGPDTDTQYF	TGTGCCAGCAGCTTACTTTTTGAAGGTGGGGGCCCAGACACAGATACGCAGTATTTT
.	.	TRBJ2-3	TRBV9	CASSVGSGIDTQYF	TGTGCCAGCAGCGTAGGGTCCGGGATTGATACGCAGTATTTT
.	.	TRBJ2-4	TRBV19	CASSIVGGIQYF	TGTGCCAGTAGTATAGTAGGGGGCATTCAGTACTTC
.	.	TRBJ2-5	TRBV5-6	CASSLGGGLQETQYF	TGTGCCAGCAGCTTGGGCGGCGGTTTACAAGAGACCCAGTACTTC
.	TRBD2	TRBJ2-3	TRBV9	CASSVEGGGALSDTQYF	TGTGCCAGCAGCGTAGAGGGCGGGGGGGCCTTGTCAGATACGCAGTATTTT
.	.	TRBJ2-7	TRBV7-2	CASSLGAGGYEQYF	TGTGCCAGCAGCTTAGGAGCAGGGGGGTACGAGCAGTACTTC
.	TRBD1	TRBJ2-7	TRBV27	CASSSGQGVDYEQYF	TGTGCCAGCAGTTCCGGACAGGGCGTGGACTACGAGCAGTACTTC
.	.	TRBJ1-1	TRBV5-1	CASRSTGEMMDTEAFF	TGCGCCAGCAGGTCGACAGGAGAAATGATGGACACTGAAGCTTTCTTT
.	.	TRBJ2-7	TRBV30	CAWRTDSYEQYF	TGTGCCTGGAGGACTGACTCCTACGAGCAGTACTTC
.	.	TRBJ2-7	TRBV7-8	CASSPPVAYEQYF	TGTGCCAGCAGCCCCCCGGTGGCCTACGAGCAGTACTTC
.	.	TRBJ2-7	TRBV7-9	CASSLQDRPHYEQYF	TGTGCCAGCAGCTTACAAGACAGGCCCCACTACGAGCAGTACTTC